Below are 21 T cell receptor beta chains sequenced from a single sample in a study of blood T cells in healthy people across ages. For the second PCR, which ran for roughly 6 to 12 cycles, a sample-barcoded 5' primer and a J-beta primer mix were used. In TCRdb, the 5' RACE reads were re-called with MiXCR into one record per CDR3 protein. This table has 910,000 or so distinct CDR3 sequences, just over 50% appearing once. Sequences were obtained from blood. Every receptor here comes from an older woman in good health.

This rearrangement joins TRBV21-1 to TRBJ2-5. TRBV21-1 is a pseudogene. This CDR3 contains 16 residues. In nucleotides, the CDR3 is TGTGCCAGCAATTGGGCTACCCGTCAAACCCAAGAGACCCAGTACTTC. Its translation is CASNWATRQTQETQYF.

This clonotype was detected only a few times. This chain uses TRBV7-2 with TRBJ2-3; D is ambiguous. This CDR3 contains 13 residues. Germline values: CDR1 SGHTA, CDR2 FQGNSA. Trimming left V 5 bases short and J 2 bases short, with 8 bases between. This CDR3 reads CASSRPPTDTQYF. In DNA, the CDR3 is TGTGCCAGCAGCCGCCCCCCCACAGATACGCAGTATTTT.

This chain links TRBV7-8 with TRBJ2-5; 9 bases line up with TRBD1. This CDR3 region has 16 residues. The V gene's germline CDR1 is SGHVS and CDR2 FQNEAQ. The J segment lost 11 bases and the V segment lost 5 bases, leaving 18 bases of the junction unmatched. The CDR3 here is CASSLLRTGASNEQYF. CDR3 nucleotide sequence: TGTGCCAGCAGCCTCCTAAGGACAGGGGCGTCCAATGAGCAGTACTTC.

The V gene is TRBV28, the J gene TRBJ2-3; D may be TRBD1 or TRBD2 (5 bases each). V lost 8 bases and J 6 bases, leaving 18 bases between the germline ends. Germline CDR1 is MDHEN and CDR2 is SYDVKM. The CDR3 covers 14 residues. This chain's CDR3 is CASLEPRGGDTQYF. The CDR3 region has the DNA TGTGCCAGCCTCGAACCTAGGGGCGGGGATACGCAGTATTTT.

The rearrangement links TRBV28 to TRBJ1-1, with unresolved D. With 5 bases removed from V and 1 base from J, the gap between germline ends came to 11 bases. CDR1 and CDR2 (germline): MDHEN, SYDVKM. The CDR3 length is 14 residues. CDR3 DNA sequence: TGTGCCAGCAGTGCGGCCCTTGCGAACACTGAAGCTTTCTTT. It encodes CASSAALANTEAFF.

This clonotype was counted between two and nine times. The chain is built from TRBV29-1 and TRBJ2-5, with D tentatively TRBD2 (5 bases). CDR1 and CDR2 from the germline V gene are SQVTM and ANQGSEA. V was pared by 4 bases and J by 5 bases, with 17 bases between. This CDR3 region has 14 residues. CDR3 DNA sequence: TGCAGCGTTGTTGAGCTGATGGGAGCGGAGACCCAGTACTTC. This gives the protein CSVVELMGAETQYF.

The gene calls are TRBV2 and TRBJ2-5; D tentatively fits TRBD1 or TRBD2 (5 bases each). Per germline, CDR1 SNHLY and CDR2 FYNNEI. This CDR3 is 17 amino acids long. V lost 0 bases, J lost 1 base, and 15 bases lay in between. The CDR3 sequence: CASSEAPVGAGQETQYF. As DNA, the CDR3 is TGTGCCAGCAGTGAAGCCCCTGTTGGGGCGGGCCAAGAGACCCAGTACTTC.

This clonotype showed up just once. This chain uses TRBV7-3 with TRBJ2-7; the match to TRBD1 covers 10 bases. Germline V gene lookup returns CDR1 SGHTA and CDR2 FQGTGA. The CDR3 consists of 15 residues. V lost 5 bases and J lost 4; bases outside the gene matches: 8. CDR3 sequence (DNA): TGTGCCAGCAGCCCGCGGACAGGGGGAGAGTACGAGCAGTACTTC. Residues: CASSPRTGGEYEQYF. The entire variable domain, with the rest obtained from reference TRBV7-3 and TRBJ2-7, is as follows: GAGVSQTPSNKVTEKGKYVELRCDPISGHTALYWYRQSLGQGPEFLIYFQGTGAADDSGLPNDRFFAVRPEGSVSTLKIQRTERGDSAVYLCASSPRTGGEYEQYFGPGTRLTVT.

To note about this clonotype: The germline gene is not matched at one end of the junction; a read error may be the cause. V is TRBV29-1 and J is TRBJ1-6; a weak D match, TRBD1 (6 bases). Germline V lookup: CDR1 SQVTM, CDR2 ANQGSEA. The CDR3 is 14 residues long. CDR3 DNA sequence: TGCAGCGTTGCCTGGGGGCGAGATAATTCACCCCCCCACTTT. It translates to CSVAWGRDNSPPHF.

The gene calls are TRBV28 and TRBJ2-2; perhaps TRBD1 as D (5 bases). The CDR3 is made up of 14 amino acids. Trimming pared 5 bases from V and 7 bases from J, leaving 14 bases between. Germline CDR1 and CDR2: MDHEN and SYDVKM. The CDR3 here is CASSETGFSGELFF. The CDR3 DNA reads TGTGCCAGCAGTGAAACAGGATTCAGCGGGGAGCTGTTTTTT. The whole variable domain, remainder taken from reference TRBV28 and TRBJ2-2, is DVKVTQSSRYLVKRTGEKVFLECVQDMDHENMFWYRQDPGLGLRLIYFSYDVKMKEKGDIPEGYSVSREKKERFSLILESASTNQTSMYLCASSETGFSGELFFGEGSRLTVL.

This clonotype was observed a handful of times. This sequence joins TRBV28 and TRBJ2-7; no clear D gene. The CDR3 consists of 13 residues. V lost 3 bases, J lost 3 bases, and 9 bases lay in between. The germline CDR1 and CDR2 sequences are MDHEN and SYDVKM. Here the CDR3 reads CASSLPGFYEQYF. In DNA, the CDR3 is TGTGCCAGCAGTTTGCCTGGATTCTACGAGCAGTACTTC.

The V gene is TRBV12-3 or TRBV12-4, the J gene TRBJ2-7; the D gene is possibly TRBD1 (5 bases). V lost 7 bases and J lost 5, with 9 bases in between. The CDR3 is 11 amino acids. DNA for the CDR3: TGTGCCAGCAACATAGGGGACGAGCAGTACTTC. Translated: CASNIGDEQYF.

In this sample, this clonotype turned up once. V and J are TRBV28 and TRBJ2-3; 8 positions match TRBD2. Germline values: CDR1 MDHEN, CDR2 SYDVKM. The CDR3 covers 17 residues. V lost 2 bases and J lost 3; bases outside the gene matches: 10. CDR3 DNA sequence: TGTGCCAGCAGTTTAAGTCCCTGGCGGGAGGAAACAGATACGCAGTATTTT. Translating gives CASSLSPWREETDTQYF.

This clonotype has just a few counts. The V and J genes are TRBV3-1 and TRBJ2-7; 12 bases are a match to TRBD2. CDR3 length equals 15 residues. CDR1 is LGHDT, CDR2 YNNKEL, per germline (reference sequence). V lost 2 bases to trimming and J lost 5 bases; unmatched junction nucleotides: 4. CDR3 DNA sequence: TGTGCCAGCAGCCAACTAGCGGGAGGGAAGCACGAGCAGTACTTC. The encoded protein is CASSQLAGGKHEQYF.

The chain employs TRBV5-1 and TRBJ2-1; possible D gene TRBD2, 5 bases. The ends were cut back, 0 bases at V and 8 bases at J, with 12 bases in the middle. This CDR3 is 14 amino acids long. Germline CDR1 and CDR2: SGHRS and YFSETQ. The CDR3 protein is CASSLGSALDEQFF. Written as DNA, the CDR3 is TGCGCCAGCAGCTTGGGATCGGCACTAGATGAGCAGTTCTTC.

This clonotype has a handful of counts. V gene TRBV5-1 combines with J gene TRBJ2-1; 9 bases match TRBD2. This CDR3 has 14 residues. The germline V gene encodes CDR1 SGHRS and CDR2 YFSETQ. The ends lost 7 bases at V and 2 bases at J; junction bases unmatched: 4. This CDR3 is CASRLAETYNEQFF. CDR3 DNA: TGCGCCAGCCGACTAGCGGAGACCTACAATGAGCAGTTCTTC.

The rearrangement uses TRBV5-6 and TRBJ2-3, with D perhaps TRBD2 (6 bases). With 3 bases removed from V and 2 bases from J, the gap between germline ends came to 16 bases. The CDR3 runs 16 residues. CDR1 and CDR2 from the germline V gene are SGHDT and YYEEEE. CDR3 protein: CASSSGLWSFTDTQYF. The CDR3 region has the DNA TGTGCCAGCAGCTCGGGACTCTGGAGTTTCACAGATACGCAGTATTTT.

The gene calls are TRBV6-6 and TRBJ2-7; 9 bases align to TRBD1. Germline lookup yields CDR1 MNHNY and CDR2 SVGAGI (reference sequence). Trimming took 0 bases from V and 7 from J; bases not matched to a gene: 10. CDR3 length equals 16 residues. The CDR3 loop is CASSYSRTGDANEQYF. As DNA, the CDR3 is TGTGCCAGCAGTTACTCGAGGACAGGGGATGCCAATGAGCAGTACTTC.

Of note for this clonotype: Its ends do not fully match the called genes, so a read error is possible. The chain has TRBV7-3 and TRBJ1-1; no reliable D call. Germline V gene lookup returns CDR1 SGHTA and CDR2 FQGTGA. CDR3 length: 15 amino acids. The CDR3 region is CASSLTVSPNTGAFF. DNA for the CDR3: TGTGCCAGCAGCTTAACTGTCTCACCGAACACTGGAGCTTTCTTT.

The chain has TRBV20-1 and TRBJ2-7; D remains unclear. The CDR3 has 14 amino acids. V was trimmed by 5 bases and J by 3 bases, leaving 17 bases between them. Germline V gene lookup returns CDR1 DFQATT and CDR2 SNEGSKA (reference sequence). The CDR3 region has the DNA TGCAGTGCTCCTGACCCTCCAAGGGACTACGAGCAGTACTTC. The encoded protein is CSAPDPPRDYEQYF.

The CDR3 protein is CATSRDLAGVPLSYEQYF. The CDR3 DNA reads TGTGCCACCAGCAGAGATTTGGCGGGAGTCCCCCTCTCCTACGAGCAGTACTTC. V gene TRBV15 combines with J gene TRBJ2-7, with 7 bases aligning to TRBD2. V lost 0 bases and J lost 0; bases outside the gene matches: 11. There are 18 residues in the CDR3. Germline CDR1 LNHNV, CDR2 YYDKDF (reference sequence).